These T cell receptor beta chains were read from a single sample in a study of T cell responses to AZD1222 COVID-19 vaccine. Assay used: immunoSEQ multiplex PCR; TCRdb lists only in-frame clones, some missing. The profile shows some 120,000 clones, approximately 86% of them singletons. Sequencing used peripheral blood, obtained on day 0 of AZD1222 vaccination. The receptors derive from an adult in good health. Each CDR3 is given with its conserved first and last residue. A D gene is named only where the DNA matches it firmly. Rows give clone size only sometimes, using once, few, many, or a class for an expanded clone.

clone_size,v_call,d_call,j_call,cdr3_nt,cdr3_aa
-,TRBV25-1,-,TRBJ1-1,TGTGCCAGCATGCGAAACACTGAAGCTTTCTTT,CASMRNTEAFF
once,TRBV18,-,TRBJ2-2,TGTGCCAGCTCACCAGACACCGGGGAGCTGTTTTTT,CASSPDTGELFF
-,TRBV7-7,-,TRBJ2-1,TGTGCCAGCAGCTTAGAAGTTGCGGATGAGCAGTTCTTC,CASSLEVADEQFF
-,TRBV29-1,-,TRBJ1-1,TGCAGCGTACTACGACAGAACACTGAAGCTTTCTTT,CSVLRQNTEAFF
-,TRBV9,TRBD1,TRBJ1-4,TGTGCCAGCAGCGTAGAGGGACAGGGAGGGGAAAAACTGTTTTTT,CASSVEGQGGEKLFF
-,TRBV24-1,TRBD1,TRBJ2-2,TGTGCCACCAGTGACCCCAGACAGGGGAGCGGCGGGGAGCTGTTTTTT,CATSDPRQGSGGELFF
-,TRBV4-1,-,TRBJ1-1,TGCGCCAGCAGCCAAATACAGGAGGAGGCTGAAGCTTTCTTT,CASSQIQEEAEAFF
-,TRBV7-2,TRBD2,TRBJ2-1,TGTGCCAGCAGCCCTGGACTAGCTAGCGAGCAGTTCTTC,CASSPGLASEQFF
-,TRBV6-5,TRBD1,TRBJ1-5,TGTGCCAGCAGGCCTGCGGGGACAGGCGATCAGCCCCAGCATTTT,CASRPAGTGDQPQHF
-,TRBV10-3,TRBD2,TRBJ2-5,TGTGCCATCAGTGGAGCTAGCGGGGGGCTCGAAGAGACCCAGTACTTC,CAISGASGGLEETQYF
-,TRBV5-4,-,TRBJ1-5,TGTGCCAGCAGCCAGGACGGCCATCAGCCCCAGCATTTT,CASSQDGHQPQHF
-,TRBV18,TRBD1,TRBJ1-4,TGTGCCAGCTCACCAGACAGGGCGGGCGAAAAACTGTTTTTT,CASSPDRAGEKLFF
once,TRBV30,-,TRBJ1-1,TGTGCCTGGACCCCCTGGGGGGAGATGAACACTGAAGCTTTCTTT,CAWTPWGEMNTEAFF
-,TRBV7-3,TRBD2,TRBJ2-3,TGTGCCAGCAGCTTCGGATTAGCGGGGGGCACAGATACGCAGTATTTT,CASSFGLAGGTDTQYF
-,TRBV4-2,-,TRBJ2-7,TGTGCCAGCAGCCAAGATCACAATAGCGGAGCCTACGAGCAGTACTTC,CASSQDHNSGAYEQYF
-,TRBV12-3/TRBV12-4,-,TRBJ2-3,TGTGCCAGCAGAAGGGACAGCACAGATACGCAGTATTTT,CASRRDSTDTQYF
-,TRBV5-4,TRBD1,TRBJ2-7,TGTGCCAGCAGCTCGTCCCGGGACAGTGGCGAGCAGTACTTC,CASSSSRDSGEQYF
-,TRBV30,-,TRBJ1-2,TGTGCCTGGAGTGGAGGGGAGTATGGCTACACCTTC,CAWSGGEYGYTF
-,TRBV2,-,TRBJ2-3,TGTGCCAGCGGAGAGGTGGCGGATACGCAGTATTTT,CASGEVADTQYF
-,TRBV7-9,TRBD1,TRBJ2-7,TGTGCCAGCAGCTCCTCCCCGGGACAGGGGTCCTACGAGCAGTACTTC,CASSSSPGQGSYEQYF
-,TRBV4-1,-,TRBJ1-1,TGCGCCAGCAGCCAAGAGGAGGGCGTGAACACTGAAGCTTTCTTT,CASSQEEGVNTEAFF
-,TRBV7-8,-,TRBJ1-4,TGTGCCAGCAGCGCTATCAGATCGGTGTCAACTAATGAAAAACTGTTTTTT,CASSAIRSVSTNEKLFF
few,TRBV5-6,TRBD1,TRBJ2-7,TGTGCCAGCAGCTTGGTAACAGGGGGTCGATACGAGCAGTACTTC,CASSLVTGGRYEQYF
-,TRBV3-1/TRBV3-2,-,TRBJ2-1,TGTGCCAGCAGCCAAGGGTACGTGAGCTCCTACAATGAGCAGTTCTTC,CASSQGYVSSYNEQFF
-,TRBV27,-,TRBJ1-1,TGTGCCAGCAGGCCCGACAGGCTGAACACTGAAGCTTTCTTT,CASRPDRLNTEAFF
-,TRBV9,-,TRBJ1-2,TGTGCCAGCAGCGCATTGATTGGGGGCTACACCTTC,CASSALIGGYTF
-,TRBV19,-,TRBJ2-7,TGTGCCAGTAGTAAGGGCTTGCGGTCCTACGAGCAGTACTTC,CASSKGLRSYEQYF
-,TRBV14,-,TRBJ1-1,TGTGCCAGCAGCCAGGTTGTAGGGCTAACTGAAGCTTTCTTT,CASSQVVGLTEAFF
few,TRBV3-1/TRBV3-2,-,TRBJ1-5,TGTGCCAGCAGCCAAGATTGGGGGCAGCCCCAGCATTTT,CASSQDWGQPQHF
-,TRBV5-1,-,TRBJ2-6,TGCGCCAGCAGCCCGTTCGACCCACTCGGGGCTGGGGCCAACGTCCTGACTTTC,CASSPFDPLGAGANVLTF
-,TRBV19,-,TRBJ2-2,TGTGCCAGTAGTTGGACGGCCGGGGAGCTGTTTTTT,CASSWTAGELFF
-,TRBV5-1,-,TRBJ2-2,TGCGCCAGCAGCCGGGACCGACAGGATATTACCGGGGAGCTGTTTTTT,CASSRDRQDITGELFF
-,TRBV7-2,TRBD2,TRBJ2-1,TGTGCCAGCAGCTTTCCTAGCGGGGGCGGGACAATGGAGCAGTTCTTC,CASSFPSGGGTMEQFF
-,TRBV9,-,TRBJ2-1,TGTGCCAGCAGCGTAGGCGGGATCGGGGCTGAGCAGTTCTTC,CASSVGGIGAEQFF
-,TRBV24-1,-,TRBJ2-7,TGTGCCACCAGTGACCCTACGAAGAACGAGCAGTACTTC,CATSDPTKNEQYF
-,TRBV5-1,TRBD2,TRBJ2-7,TGCGCCAGCAGCTCTAGCGGGACTGGCGTTTTGCGACAAGCGTTCTACGAGCAGTACTTC,CASSSSGTGVLRQAFYEQYF
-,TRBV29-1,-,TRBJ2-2,TGCAGCGTGGCACTGAACACCGGGGAGCTGTTTTTT,CSVALNTGELFF
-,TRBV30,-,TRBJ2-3,TGTGCCATAACTCAGGGCGGGGGCCCAGGAGATACGCAGTATTTT,CAITQGGGPGDTQYF
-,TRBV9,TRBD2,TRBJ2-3,TGTGCCAGCAGCGTTGGACTAGCGGGGGCCTCCAACACAGATACGCAGTATTTT,CASSVGLAGASNTDTQYF
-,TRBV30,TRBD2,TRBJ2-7,TGTGCCTGGAATAGGGGAGGGAGCTCCTACGAGCAGTACTTC,CAWNRGGSSYEQYF
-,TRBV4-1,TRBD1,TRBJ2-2,TGCGCCAGCAGCCAACAAGGGACAGGGAATGCCGGGGAGCTGTTTTTT,CASSQQGTGNAGELFF
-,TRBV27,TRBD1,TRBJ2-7,TGTGCCAGCAGTTCCTCCGGGACAGGGGGCACCTACGAGCAGTACTTC,CASSSSGTGGTYEQYF
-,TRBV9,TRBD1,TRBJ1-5,TGTGCCAGCATCACCTACAGGGGGCGCTGGGACAATCAGCCCCAGCATTTT,CASITYRGRWDNQPQHF
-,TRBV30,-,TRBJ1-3,TGTGCCTGGAGGGGTCAAGGGGGAGTTGGAAACACCATATATTTT,CAWRGQGGVGNTIYF
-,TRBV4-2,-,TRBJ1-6,TGTGCCAGCAGCCAAGCAAGGCAGGGAGGTAATTCACCCCTCCACTTT,CASSQARQGGNSPLHF
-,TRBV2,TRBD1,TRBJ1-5,TGTGCCAGCAGTCCGGGACAGGGGGGTCAGCCCCAGCATTTT,CASSPGQGGQPQHF
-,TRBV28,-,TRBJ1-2,TGTGCCAGCACCGTGCCAGGCATGGATGGCTACACCTTC,CASTVPGMDGYTF
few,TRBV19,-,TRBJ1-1,TGTGCCAGTAGTGCCAGTAGGGTCGACACTGAAGCTTTCTTT,CASSASRVDTEAFF
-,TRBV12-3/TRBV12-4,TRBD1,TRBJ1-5,TGTGCCAGCGCCTCAGGGGGGAATCAGCCCCAGCATTTT,CASASGGNQPQHF
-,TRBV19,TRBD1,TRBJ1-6,TGTGCCACCGAACCGGGACAGGGGGCAAATTCACCCCTCCACTTT,CATEPGQGANSPLHF
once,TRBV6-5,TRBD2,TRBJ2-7,TGTGCCAGCAGCCGACGGCGGGGGAGCTCCTACGAGCAGTACTTC,CASSRRRGSSYEQYF